This entry concerns a single TCR beta chain. Its antigen is not known. Vbeta (60) and Jbeta (13) primers were used in the PCR. Only in-frame clones appear in the TCRdb table, and some are missing; sequencing was by immunoSEQ multiplex PCR. This table lists about 200,000 clones. This sample was taken from a study of cytomegalovirus exposure and HLA in healthy donors. Findings and limits, study-wide: Later work found that TCR association rates differed between HLA loci; DRB1 had the most and HLA-C the fewest.

This CDR3 has 13 amino acids. The germline CDR1 and CDR2 sequences are SGHNT and YYREEE (reference sequence). Trimming stripped 6 bases from V and 0 bases from J, with 7 bases between. The chain is built from TRBV5-4 and TRBJ2-1; no definite D call. The clonotype comes from a woman aged 25 to 39 in good health and CMV-seropositive. The sequenced sample was PBMCs. CDR3 coding DNA: TGTGCCAGCACCGCGAGCTCCTACAATGAGCAGTTCTTC. Translated, it gives CASTASSYNEQFF.